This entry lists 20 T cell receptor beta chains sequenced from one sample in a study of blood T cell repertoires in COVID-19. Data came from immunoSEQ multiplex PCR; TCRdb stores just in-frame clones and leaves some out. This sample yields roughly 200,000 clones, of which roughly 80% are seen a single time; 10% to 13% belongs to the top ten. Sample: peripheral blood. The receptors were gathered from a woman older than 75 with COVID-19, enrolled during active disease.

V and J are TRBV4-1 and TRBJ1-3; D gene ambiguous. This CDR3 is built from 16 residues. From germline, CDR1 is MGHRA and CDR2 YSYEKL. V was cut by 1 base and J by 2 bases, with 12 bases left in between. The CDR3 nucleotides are TGCGCCAGCAGCCAAGGAAGAGTGGAGCCTGGAAACACCATATATTTT. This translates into CASSQGRVEPGNTIYF.

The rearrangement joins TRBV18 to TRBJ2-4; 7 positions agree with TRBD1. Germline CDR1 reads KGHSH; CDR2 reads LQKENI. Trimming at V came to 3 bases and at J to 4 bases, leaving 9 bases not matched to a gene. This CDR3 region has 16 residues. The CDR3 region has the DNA TGTGCCAGCTCACCTGGGGACAGAAGCTTAAAAAACATTCAGTACTTC. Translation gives CASSPGDRSLKNIQYF.

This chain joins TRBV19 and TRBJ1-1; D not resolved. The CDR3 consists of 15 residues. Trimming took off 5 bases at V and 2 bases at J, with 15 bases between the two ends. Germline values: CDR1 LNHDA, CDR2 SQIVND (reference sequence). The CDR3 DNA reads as TGTGCCAGTAGTCCCTACTCAGCGGGAAACACTGAAGCTTTCTTT. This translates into CASSPYSAGNTEAFF.

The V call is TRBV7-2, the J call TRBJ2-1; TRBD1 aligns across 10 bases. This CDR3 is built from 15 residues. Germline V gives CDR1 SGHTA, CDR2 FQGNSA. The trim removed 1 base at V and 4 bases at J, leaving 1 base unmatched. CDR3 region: CASSLGQGAYNEQFF. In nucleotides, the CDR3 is TGTGCCAGCAGCTTAGGACAGGGGGCATACAATGAGCAGTTCTTC.

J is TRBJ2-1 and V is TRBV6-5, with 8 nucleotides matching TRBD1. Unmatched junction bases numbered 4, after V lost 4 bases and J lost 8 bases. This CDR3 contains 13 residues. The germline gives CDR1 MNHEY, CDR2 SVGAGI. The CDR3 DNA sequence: TGTGCCAGCAGTTCCCACAGGGGGTATGAGCAGTTCTTC. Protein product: CASSSHRGYEQFF.

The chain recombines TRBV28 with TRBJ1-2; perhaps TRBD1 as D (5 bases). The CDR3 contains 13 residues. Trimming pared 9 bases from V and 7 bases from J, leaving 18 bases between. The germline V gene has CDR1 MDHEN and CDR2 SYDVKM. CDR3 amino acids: CASSGELLSGYTF. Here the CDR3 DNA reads TGTGCCAGTTCGGGGGAATTACTGAGTGGCTACACCTTC.

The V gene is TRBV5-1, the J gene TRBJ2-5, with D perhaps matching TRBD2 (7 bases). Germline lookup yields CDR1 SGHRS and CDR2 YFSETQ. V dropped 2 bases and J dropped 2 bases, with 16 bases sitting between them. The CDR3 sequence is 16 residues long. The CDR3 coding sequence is TGCGCCAGCAGCTTAGGGACGGGGGGCCCTCAAGAGACCCAGTACTTC. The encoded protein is CASSLGTGGPQETQYF.

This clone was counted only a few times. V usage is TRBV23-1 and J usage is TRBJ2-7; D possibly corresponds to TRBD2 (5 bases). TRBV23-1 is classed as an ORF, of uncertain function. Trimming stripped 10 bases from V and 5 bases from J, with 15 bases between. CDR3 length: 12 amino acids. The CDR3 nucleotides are TGCGCCAACCCTCCGGGGATCCACGAGCAGTACGTC. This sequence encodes CANPPGIHEQYV.

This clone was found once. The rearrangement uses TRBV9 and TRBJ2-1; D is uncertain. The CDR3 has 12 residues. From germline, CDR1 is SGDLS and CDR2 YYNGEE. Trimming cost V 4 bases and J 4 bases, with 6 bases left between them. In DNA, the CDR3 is TGTGCCAGCAGCTTAACTTACAATGAGCAGTTCTTC. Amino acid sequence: CASSLTYNEQFF.

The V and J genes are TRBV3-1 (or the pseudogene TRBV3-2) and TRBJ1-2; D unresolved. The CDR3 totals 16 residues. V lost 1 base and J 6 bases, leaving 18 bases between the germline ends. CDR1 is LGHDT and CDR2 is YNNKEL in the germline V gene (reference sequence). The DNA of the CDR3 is TGTGCCAGCAGCCAAGCTACGGGAGGAATTGGGCATGGCTACACCTTC. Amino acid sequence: CASSQATGGIGHGYTF.

The DNA for the CDR3 is TGTGCCAGCTCGGCGAAGCTGGGACAGGGGCCCCAGGGTAAAGAGACCCAGTACTTC. Translation: CASSAKLGQGPQGKETQYF. The chain recombines TRBV18 with TRBJ2-5; 10 bases line up with TRBD1. The CDR3 length is 19 residues. J gave up 3 bases and V 6 bases, and 19 bases lay outside the gene matches. The germline V gene has CDR1 KGHSH and CDR2 LQKENI.

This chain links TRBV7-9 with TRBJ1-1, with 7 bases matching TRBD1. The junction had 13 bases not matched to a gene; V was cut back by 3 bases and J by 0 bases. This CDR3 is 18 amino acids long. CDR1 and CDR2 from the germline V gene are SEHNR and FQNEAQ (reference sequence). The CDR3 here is CASSLGSYRGVLNTEAFF. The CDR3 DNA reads TGTGCCAGCAGCTTGGGGTCTTACAGGGGAGTATTGAACACTGAAGCTTTCTTT.

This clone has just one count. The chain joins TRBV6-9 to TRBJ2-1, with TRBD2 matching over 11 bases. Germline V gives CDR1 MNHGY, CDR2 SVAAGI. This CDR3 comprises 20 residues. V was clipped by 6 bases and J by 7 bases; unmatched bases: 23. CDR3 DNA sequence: TGTGCCAGCAGCCACGTCATCGACACTAGCGGGGGTAGCCAGCGAAATGAGCAGTTCTTC. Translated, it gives CASSHVIDTSGGSQRNEQFF.

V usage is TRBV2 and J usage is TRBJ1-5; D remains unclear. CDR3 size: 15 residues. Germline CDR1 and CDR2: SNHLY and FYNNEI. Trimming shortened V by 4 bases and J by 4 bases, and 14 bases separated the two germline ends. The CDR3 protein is CASSVEGERNQPQHF. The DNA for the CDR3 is TGTGCCAGCAGTGTTGAGGGAGAACGGAATCAGCCCCAGCATTTT.

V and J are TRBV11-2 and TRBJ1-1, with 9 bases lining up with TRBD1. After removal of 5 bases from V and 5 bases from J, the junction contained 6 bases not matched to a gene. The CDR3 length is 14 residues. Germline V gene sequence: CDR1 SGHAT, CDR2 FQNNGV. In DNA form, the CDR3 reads TGTGCCAGCAGCACAGGGGGCACGGGTACTGAAGCTTTCTTT. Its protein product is CASSTGGTGTEAFF.

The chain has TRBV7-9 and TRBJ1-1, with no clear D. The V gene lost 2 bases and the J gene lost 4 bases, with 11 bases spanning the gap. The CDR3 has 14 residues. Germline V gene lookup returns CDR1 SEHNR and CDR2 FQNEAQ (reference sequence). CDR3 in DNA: TGTGCCAGCAGCTTATTCCCGGTCGGCACTGAAGCTTTCTTT. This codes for CASSLFPVGTEAFF.

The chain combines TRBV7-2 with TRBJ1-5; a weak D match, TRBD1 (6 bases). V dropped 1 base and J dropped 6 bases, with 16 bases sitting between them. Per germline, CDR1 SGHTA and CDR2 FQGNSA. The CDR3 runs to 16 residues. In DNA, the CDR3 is TGTGCCAGCAGCTTAGTTTCCAGGGGCGCGGGTCAGCCCCAGCATTTT. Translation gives CASSLVSRGAGQPQHF.

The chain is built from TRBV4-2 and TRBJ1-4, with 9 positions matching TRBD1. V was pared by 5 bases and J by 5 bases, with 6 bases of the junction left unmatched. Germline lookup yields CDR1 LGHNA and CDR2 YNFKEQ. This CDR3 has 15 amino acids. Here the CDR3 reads CASSVRTGANEKLFF. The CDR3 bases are TGTGCCAGCAGCGTGAGGACAGGGGCAAATGAAAAACTGTTTTTT.

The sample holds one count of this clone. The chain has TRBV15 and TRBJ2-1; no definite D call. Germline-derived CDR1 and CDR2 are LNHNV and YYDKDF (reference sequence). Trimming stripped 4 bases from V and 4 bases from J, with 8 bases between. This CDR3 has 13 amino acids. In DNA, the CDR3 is TGTGCCACCAGCATAGAGTTATACAATGAGCAGTTCTTC. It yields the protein CATSIELYNEQFF.

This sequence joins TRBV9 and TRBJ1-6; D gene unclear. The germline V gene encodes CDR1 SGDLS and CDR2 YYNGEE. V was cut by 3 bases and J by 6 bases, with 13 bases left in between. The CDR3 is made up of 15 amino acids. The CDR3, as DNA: TGTGCCAGCAGCGCCGGTTATGGTGTTAATTCACCCCTCCACTTT. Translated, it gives CASSAGYGVNSPLHF.